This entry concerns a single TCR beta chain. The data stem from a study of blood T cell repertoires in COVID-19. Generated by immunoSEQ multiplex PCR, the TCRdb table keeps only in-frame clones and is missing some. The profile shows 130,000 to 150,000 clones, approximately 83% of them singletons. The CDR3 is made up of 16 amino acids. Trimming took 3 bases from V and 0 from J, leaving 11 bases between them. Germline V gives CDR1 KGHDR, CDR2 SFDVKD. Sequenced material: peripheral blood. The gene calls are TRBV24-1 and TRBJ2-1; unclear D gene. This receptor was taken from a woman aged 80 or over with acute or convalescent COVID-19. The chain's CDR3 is CATSDADKSSYNEQFF. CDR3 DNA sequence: TGTGCCACCAGTGATGCCGACAAGAGCTCCTACAATGAGCAGTTCTTC.